This T cell receptor beta chain derives from a study of CD8+CD57+ T cells in acquired aplastic anemia. Whole-study results and caveats: Simpson's diversity of CD8+ cells was not significantly different in patients compared with controls. Patients shared about 30 CD8+ CDR3 sequences with controls.

In regard to this clonotype: Its antigen is still unknown.

Sequenced patients had shown CD8+CD57+ cell expansion by flow cytometry. Sampling of blood occurred while the patients had still received no therapy. Genomic DNA served as template for TCR beta VDJ and CDR3 profiling. MiXCR, run by TCRdb on the reads, gives a single entry per CDR3 protein. This table holds about 200,000 distinct CDR3 sequences, around 50% found once. Germline V CDR1 and CDR2: SNHLY, FYNNEI. There are 13 residues in the CDR3. With 7 bases clipped from V and 12 bases from J, the junction kept 12 bases outside the gene matches. Material: sorted CD4+, CD8+, or CD8+CD57+ T cells (not recorded which) from PBMCs. The clonotype originates from a human donor with aplastic anemia. The chain carries TRBV2 and TRBJ1-2; TRBD1 aligns across 9 bases. For the CDR3, the DNA is TGTGCCAGCAAACAGGACAGGGGCGGTGGAAACACCTTC. It codes for CASKQDRGGGNTF.